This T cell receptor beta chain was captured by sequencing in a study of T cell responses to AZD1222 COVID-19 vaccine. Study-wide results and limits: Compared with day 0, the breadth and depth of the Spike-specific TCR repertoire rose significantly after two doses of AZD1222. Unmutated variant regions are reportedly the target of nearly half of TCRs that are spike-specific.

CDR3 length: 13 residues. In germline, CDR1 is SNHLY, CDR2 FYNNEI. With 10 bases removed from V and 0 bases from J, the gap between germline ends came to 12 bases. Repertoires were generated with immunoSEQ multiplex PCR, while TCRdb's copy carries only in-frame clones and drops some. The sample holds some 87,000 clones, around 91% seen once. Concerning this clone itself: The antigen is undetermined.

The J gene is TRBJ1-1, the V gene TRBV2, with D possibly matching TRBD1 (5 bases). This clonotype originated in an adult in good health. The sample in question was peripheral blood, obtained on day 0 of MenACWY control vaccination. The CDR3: CATSIQVNTEAFF. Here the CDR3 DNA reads TGTGCCACCTCGATACAGGTGAACACTGAAGCTTTCTTT. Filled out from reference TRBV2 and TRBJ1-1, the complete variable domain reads EPEVTQTPSHQVTQMGQEVILRCVPISNHLYFYWYRQILGQKVEFLVSFYNNEISEKSEIFDDQFSVERPDGSNFTLKIRSTKLEDSAMYFCATSIQVNTEAFFGQGTRLTVV.